These T cell receptor beta chains were read from a single sample in a study of T cells in Graves' hyperthyroidism and ophthalmopathy. TCRdb redid the calling of the multiplex PCR reads with MiXCR, one entry per CDR3 protein. The table shows roughly 250,000 distinct CDR3 sequences, with about 14% occurring only once. The sample comprised blood. The receptors were sampled from a woman aged 40 to 50 with Graves' hyperthyroidism that later progressed to Graves' ophthalmopathy. Each CDR3 is given without its conserved first and last residue. The order of the fields is V gene, J gene, CDR3 protein.

>TRBV2|TRBJ1-5
ASGTGSSQPQH
>TRBV11-2|TRBJ1-3
ASSFRPGASGNTIY
>TRBV29-1|TRBJ1-2
SVGDSVNYGYT
>TRBV7-8|TRBJ1-5
ASSLGGRNSNQPQH
>TRBV11-2|TRBJ2-6
ASSPRSGANVLT
>TRBV18|TRBJ2-1
ASSPVSGRATEQF
>TRBV5-1|TRBJ2-3
ASRVGTTDTQY
>TRBV4-1|TRBJ2-3
ASSQEGLGHGY
>TRBV27|TRBJ2-7
ASRDGTSGRNEQY
>TRBV27|TRBJ2-2
ASSLRLAGHTGELF
>TRBV5-8|TRBJ2-3
ASSLAGSTDTDTQY
>TRBV30|TRBJ2-1
AWSVLGTSGRNEQF
>TRBV12-5|TRBJ2-2
ASGLGSPGEGTGELF
>TRBV20-1|TRBJ1-2
SARTGGYGYT
>TRBV2|TRBJ2-3
ASSEYEQLTDTQY
>TRBV4-1|TRBJ2-2
ASSPSNVAGELF
>TRBV2|TRBJ2-1
ASSDYLAGGYNEQF
>TRBV7-2|TRBJ2-1
ASSLVGTTDYNEQF